The subject of this entry is one T cell receptor beta chain. Its antigen remains unidentified. It is unclear where the CDR3 begins or ends on the DNA, so no DNA is shown, and the CDR3 is as TCRdb lists it. This sample is drawn from a study of breast tumors, draining lymph nodes, adjacent tissues. Study outcomes and limitations: The lymph node origin of tumor T cells was framed as consistent with a hypothesis, not demonstrated. Compared with basal-like, luminal-like tumors shared significantly more repertoire with nontumor tissue. Compared with lymph nodes, tumors were less diverse; compared with nontumor tissue, more.

TCRdb independently ran MiXCR on the multiplex PCR reads; one entry per CDR3 protein. The profile shows 150,000 to 200,000 distinct CDR3 sequences, about 33% of them singletons. Germline-derived CDR1 and CDR2 are MGHDK and SYGVNS. Ends included, the CDR3 has 21 residues. Breast cancer patients provided tissue from their axillary draining lymph nodes. The V and J genes are TRBV25-1 and TRBJ2-7; TRBD2 reflects the table's D call only, with no check against the DNA. The material sequenced was axillary lymph node tissue. This clonotype was obtained from a female donor with breast cancer. Some clones in this sample may be carry-over from other donors' samples. The CDR3 spells CASSFYICSARVSRSSYEQYF.